These 4 T cell receptor beta chains were sequenced from one sample in a study of blood T cell repertoires in COVID-19 (dated by TCRdb to about 2020). The library was produced with the immunoSEQ multiplex PCR assay. Sourced from immuneACCESS, this table was stored by TCRdb with only in-frame sequences that have V and J called. A share of the clones is absent; for the studies checked, an unresolved V gene accounts for under half, and the remainder has no known explanation. The sample yields about 51,000 clones; 75% to 90% were counted once. The ten largest clones capture about 1.2% of the sample. Sequencing was performed on peripheral blood. All receptors derive from a man between 60 and 75 years old with acute or convalescent COVID-19.

This clone was observed a handful of times. The chain links TRBV5-8 to TRBJ1-5, with 9 bases lining up with TRBD1. The CDR3 covers 15 residues. CDR1 is SGHTS, CDR2 YDEGEE, per germline. Losses at the gene ends were 2 bases for V and 5 bases for J; bases not matched to a gene: 5. CDR3 nucleotides: TGTGCCAGCAGCTTCCGGGACAGGGACTATCAGCCCCAGCATTTT. Translated: CASSFRDRDYQPQHF.

The CDR3: CASSMVGTANTEAFF. CDR3 nucleotide sequence: TGTGCCAGTAGTATGGTTGGGACAGCGAACACTGAAGCTTTCTTT. The chain uses TRBV19 and TRBJ1-1; TRBD1 aligns across 7 bases. Germline V CDR1 and CDR2: LNHDA, SQIVND (reference sequence). The CDR3 runs 15 residues. Trimming removed 3 bases from V and 1 base from J; junction bases left unmatched: 5.

The chain combines TRBV28 with TRBJ2-1, with 12 positions matching TRBD2. This CDR3 region has 17 residues. Unmatched junction bases numbered 11, after V lost 7 bases and J lost 4 bases. Looked up from germline, CDR1 is MDHEN and CDR2 is SYDVKM. The CDR3 here is CASKSGLAGSLYNEQFF. In DNA, the CDR3 is TGTGCCAGCAAGTCTGGACTAGCGGGGAGCCTGTACAATGAGCAGTTCTTC.

This clone turned up a few times. This chain connects TRBV19 to TRBJ1-6, with D hard to call. The CDR3 sequence is 16 residues long. The germline V gene has CDR1 LNHDA and CDR2 SQIVND (reference sequence). V lost 1 base and J lost 5, with 12 bases in between. The CDR3 region is CASSIAGGRNNSPLHF. The DNA for the CDR3 is TGTGCCAGTAGTATAGCCGGAGGCAGAAATAATTCACCCCTCCACTTT.